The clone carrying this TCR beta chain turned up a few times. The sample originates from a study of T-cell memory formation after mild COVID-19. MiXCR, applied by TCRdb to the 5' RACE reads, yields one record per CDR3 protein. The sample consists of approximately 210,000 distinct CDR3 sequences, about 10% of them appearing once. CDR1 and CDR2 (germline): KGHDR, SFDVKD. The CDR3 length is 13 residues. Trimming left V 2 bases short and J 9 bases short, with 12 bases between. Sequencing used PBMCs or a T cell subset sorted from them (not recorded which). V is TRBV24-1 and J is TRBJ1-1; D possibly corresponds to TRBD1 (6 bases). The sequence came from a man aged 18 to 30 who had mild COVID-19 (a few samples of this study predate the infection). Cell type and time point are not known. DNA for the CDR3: TGTGCCACCAGTGATTCTCCGGGACATAAAGCTTTCTTT. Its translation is CATSDSPGHKAFF.